A selection of T cell receptor beta chains follows, all from one sample in a study of blood T cell repertoires in COVID-19. Assay: immunoSEQ multiplex PCR; the TCRdb copy retains only in-frame clones and omits some. The sample comprises about 460,000 clones, 70% to 90% of which are singletons, and 8.3% rests with the top ten. The sequenced sample was PBMCs or T cells enriched from blood (not recorded which). These receptors originate from a woman aged 55-69 years who had recovered from COVID-19. CDR3s include the opening cysteine and the closing phenylalanine or tryptophan. A D gene is named only where the DNA matches it firmly. Clone size is given for some rows only: seen once, a few or many times, or a class if the clone is expanded.

d_call: TRBD1
j_call: TRBJ1-2
clone_size: NA
v_call: TRBV2
cdr3_nt: TGTGCCAGCAGTCGAGACAGGGGGCGACGGAAGGGCTACACCTTC
cdr3_aa: CASSRDRGRRKGYTF

d_call: TRBD2
j_call: TRBJ2-5
clone_size: NA
v_call: TRBV20-1
cdr3_nt: TGCAGTGCTAGTCAAGAAGGGGCCGGGACTAGGGGTAGGACCCAGTACTTC
cdr3_aa: CSASQEGAGTRGRTQYF

d_call: NA
j_call: TRBJ1-5
clone_size: NA
v_call: TRBV4-2
cdr3_nt: TGTGCCAGCAGCCAAGAATCCACAGGGTATCAGCCCCAGCATTTT
cdr3_aa: CASSQESTGYQPQHF

d_call: NA
j_call: TRBJ1-6
clone_size: NA
v_call: TRBV7-9
cdr3_nt: TGTGCCAGCAGCTTAGGGACAACCAATAATTCACCCCTCCACTTT
cdr3_aa: CASSLGTTNNSPLHF

d_call: NA
j_call: TRBJ1-2
clone_size: NA
v_call: TRBV11-3
cdr3_nt: TGTGCCAGCAGCTTAGAGTTCGTCGGGGGAAGGAGCTATGGCTACACCTTC
cdr3_aa: CASSLEFVGGRSYGYTF

d_call: TRBD1
j_call: TRBJ1-6
clone_size: NA
v_call: TRBV24-1
cdr3_nt: TGTGCCGCTTCTGGAGGGGGCCCGGATTCACCCCTCCACTTT
cdr3_aa: CAASGGGPDSPLHF

d_call: NA
j_call: TRBJ2-7
clone_size: NA
v_call: TRBV6-5
cdr3_nt: TGTGCCAGCAGTTACTCGATAGGACAGACCTACGAGCAGTACTTC
cdr3_aa: CASSYSIGQTYEQYF

d_call: TRBD2
j_call: TRBJ2-3
clone_size: NA
v_call: TRBV7-2
cdr3_nt: TGTGCCAGCAGCCGCGCAGCGGGGGGGACAGATACGCAGTATTTT
cdr3_aa: CASSRAAGGTDTQYF

d_call: TRBD1
j_call: TRBJ1-4
clone_size: NA
v_call: TRBV2
cdr3_nt: TGTGCCAGCAGTGGGGACAGCCGGGAAAAACTGTTTTTT
cdr3_aa: CASSGDSREKLFF

d_call: TRBD1
j_call: TRBJ1-2
clone_size: NA
v_call: TRBV7-2
cdr3_nt: TGTGCCAGCAGCTTAACTCGACAGGGCTGGTATGGCTACACCTTC
cdr3_aa: CASSLTRQGWYGYTF

d_call: TRBD1
j_call: TRBJ1-6
clone_size: NA
v_call: TRBV3-1/TRBV3-2
cdr3_nt: TGTGCCAGCAGCCTTCGGACAGGGCAAAATTCACCCCTCCACTTT
cdr3_aa: CASSLRTGQNSPLHF

d_call: NA
j_call: TRBJ2-7
clone_size: NA
v_call: TRBV6-5
cdr3_nt: TGTGCCAGCAGTTACTGGGCGGCGGGGTGCGAGCAGTACTTC
cdr3_aa: CASSYWAAGCEQYF

d_call: TRBD1
j_call: TRBJ1-1
clone_size: NA
v_call: TRBV6-1
cdr3_nt: TGTGCCAGCAGTGACCAGGGACAGGCGTACACTGAAGCTTTCTTT
cdr3_aa: CASSDQGQAYTEAFF

d_call: NA
j_call: TRBJ1-1
clone_size: NA
v_call: TRBV3-1/TRBV3-2
cdr3_nt: TGTGCCAGCAGCCAACCCACAGGGAGGGGGGTTCGAACTGAAGCTTTCTTT
cdr3_aa: CASSQPTGRGVRTEAFF

d_call: NA
j_call: TRBJ1-3
clone_size: NA
v_call: TRBV13
cdr3_nt: TGTGCCAGCAGGCGTGGCGGTTCTGGAAACACCATATATTTT
cdr3_aa: CASRRGGSGNTIYF

d_call: NA
j_call: TRBJ1-5
clone_size: NA
v_call: TRBV6-5
cdr3_nt: TGTGCCAGCAGCAGGGCAGGGTGGGATCAGCCCCAGCATTTT
cdr3_aa: CASSRAGWDQPQHF

d_call: TRBD1
j_call: TRBJ1-1
clone_size: NA
v_call: TRBV18
cdr3_nt: TGTGCCAGCTCACCGACAGGGGGCCGGGAAGCTTTCTTT
cdr3_aa: CASSPTGGREAFF

d_call: NA
j_call: TRBJ2-7
clone_size: NA
v_call: TRBV13
cdr3_nt: TGTGCCAGCAGCGGAGGGGACGAGCAGTACTTC
cdr3_aa: CASSGGDEQYF

d_call: TRBD1
j_call: TRBJ2-1
clone_size: NA
v_call: TRBV3-1/TRBV3-2
cdr3_nt: TGTGCCAGCAGCCTACAGGGGGCTGGGGAGCAGTTCTTC
cdr3_aa: CASSLQGAGEQFF

d_call: NA
j_call: TRBJ1-1
clone_size: NA
v_call: TRBV15
cdr3_nt: TGTGCCACCAGCAACCTGCACGGGACTGAAGCTTTCTTT
cdr3_aa: CATSNLHGTEAFF

d_call: TRBD1
j_call: TRBJ1-2
clone_size: once
v_call: TRBV2
cdr3_nt: TGTGCCAGCACCAGACAGGGTCCCCTTAACTATGGCTACACCTTC
cdr3_aa: CASTRQGPLNYGYTF

d_call: TRBD2
j_call: TRBJ2-1
clone_size: NA
v_call: TRBV9
cdr3_nt: TGTGCCAGCAGCGTTGGCCACGGGGGGAACAATGAGCAGTTCTTC
cdr3_aa: CASSVGHGGNNEQFF

d_call: NA
j_call: TRBJ1-2
clone_size: NA
v_call: TRBV28
cdr3_nt: TGTGCCAGCCATAGGGGGGGAGGCTATGGCTACACCTTC
cdr3_aa: CASHRGGGYGYTF

d_call: NA
j_call: TRBJ1-1
clone_size: NA
v_call: TRBV19
cdr3_nt: TGTGCCAGTAGCCCCCGGACAACGAACACTGAAGCTTTCTTT
cdr3_aa: CASSPRTTNTEAFF

d_call: TRBD1
j_call: TRBJ2-2
clone_size: NA
v_call: TRBV28
cdr3_nt: TGTGCCAGCAGTTTGACAGGGCCGAACACCGGGGAGCTGTTTTTT
cdr3_aa: CASSLTGPNTGELFF

d_call: TRBD2
j_call: TRBJ2-2
clone_size: few
v_call: TRBV7-6
cdr3_nt: TGTGCCAGCAGCTTACGTGGTAGCGGGGTGAACACCGGGGAGCTGTTTTTT
cdr3_aa: CASSLRGSGVNTGELFF

d_call: NA
j_call: TRBJ2-5
clone_size: NA
v_call: TRBV6-5
cdr3_nt: TGTGCCAGCAGTTACGGGCAGCAAGAGACCCAGTACTTC
cdr3_aa: CASSYGQQETQYF

d_call: TRBD1
j_call: TRBJ1-4
clone_size: NA
v_call: TRBV2
cdr3_nt: TGTGCCAGCAGTGACAACAGGGGGCTGGGTAATGAAAAACTGTTTTTT
cdr3_aa: CASSDNRGLGNEKLFF

d_call: NA
j_call: TRBJ2-5
clone_size: NA
v_call: TRBV12-3/TRBV12-4
cdr3_nt: TGTGCCAGCAGTTTGGGGGGGCAGGAGACCCAGTACTTC
cdr3_aa: CASSLGGQETQYF

d_call: NA
j_call: TRBJ1-2
clone_size: NA
v_call: TRBV24-1
cdr3_nt: TGTGCCACTTCCAGGCCCGGGAGAGGCTACACCTTC
cdr3_aa: CATSRPGRGYTF

d_call: NA
j_call: TRBJ1-5
clone_size: NA
v_call: TRBV10-3
cdr3_nt: TGTGCCATCGGGCGGACAACTAGCAATCAGCCCCAGCATTTT
cdr3_aa: CAIGRTTSNQPQHF

d_call: NA
j_call: TRBJ1-2
clone_size: NA
v_call: TRBV3-1/TRBV3-2
cdr3_nt: TGTGCCAGCAGCCAAGCAAGAGGGAGGGATGGCTACACCTTC
cdr3_aa: CASSQARGRDGYTF

d_call: TRBD1
j_call: TRBJ2-5
clone_size: NA
v_call: TRBV2
cdr3_nt: TGTGCCAGCAGCAACAGGGGAAAAGAGACCCAGTACTTC
cdr3_aa: CASSNRGKETQYF

d_call: NA
j_call: TRBJ2-7
clone_size: NA
v_call: TRBV2
cdr3_nt: TGTGCCAGCAGTGAAGGGCAAAACTACGAGCAGTACTTC
cdr3_aa: CASSEGQNYEQYF

d_call: NA
j_call: TRBJ1-4
clone_size: NA
v_call: TRBV2
cdr3_nt: TGTGCCAGCAGTGAAGCGCTTTTGGACATTTCAACTAATGAAAAACTGTTTTTT
cdr3_aa: CASSEALLDISTNEKLFF

d_call: TRBD1
j_call: TRBJ1-1
clone_size: NA
v_call: TRBV19
cdr3_nt: TGTGCCAGCACGCCGGGACAGTCGAACACTGAAGCTTTCTTT
cdr3_aa: CASTPGQSNTEAFF

d_call: NA
j_call: TRBJ1-2
clone_size: NA
v_call: TRBV24-1
cdr3_nt: TGTGCCACCAGTGATGCGGGGTACTATGGCTACACCTTC
cdr3_aa: CATSDAGYYGYTF

d_call: NA
j_call: TRBJ1-4
clone_size: NA
v_call: TRBV21-1
cdr3_nt: TGTGCCAGCAGCAGGGTAGCGACTAATGAAAAACTGTTTTTT
cdr3_aa: CASSRVATNEKLFF

d_call: TRBD1
j_call: TRBJ2-5
clone_size: NA
v_call: TRBV5-1
cdr3_nt: TGCGCCAGCAGCGTCGACAGGGAAAGGGAGACCCAGTACTTC
cdr3_aa: CASSVDRERETQYF

d_call: TRBD2
j_call: TRBJ2-3
clone_size: NA
v_call: TRBV10-3
cdr3_nt: TGTGCCATCAGAGACTTCGGACTAGCGGGGGGGTCAGATACGCAGTATTTT
cdr3_aa: CAIRDFGLAGGSDTQYF

d_call: NA
j_call: TRBJ1-6
clone_size: NA
v_call: TRBV19
cdr3_nt: TGTGCCAGTAACCCAGGGCCGAGCTCCTATAATTCACCCCTCCACTTT
cdr3_aa: CASNPGPSSYNSPLHF

d_call: NA
j_call: TRBJ2-3
clone_size: once
v_call: TRBV4-2
cdr3_nt: TGTGCCAGCAGCCAAGATCAGGTGCGGGGCGGCACAGATACGCAGTATTTT
cdr3_aa: CASSQDQVRGGTDTQYF

d_call: TRBD1
j_call: TRBJ1-5
clone_size: NA
v_call: TRBV10-2
cdr3_nt: TGCGCCAGCAGTGTGGACAGGGATCAGCCCCAGCATTTT
cdr3_aa: CASSVDRDQPQHF

d_call: NA
j_call: TRBJ2-7
clone_size: once
v_call: TRBV4-1
cdr3_nt: TGCGCCAGCAGCCCGAGGGGGGGCAAGAGCTACGAGCAGTACTTC
cdr3_aa: CASSPRGGKSYEQYF

d_call: TRBD1
j_call: TRBJ1-5
clone_size: NA
v_call: TRBV30
cdr3_nt: TGTGCCTGGAGTGTCGGGACAGTAAGCAATCAGCCCCAGCATTTT
cdr3_aa: CAWSVGTVSNQPQHF

d_call: NA
j_call: TRBJ2-5
clone_size: NA
v_call: TRBV13
cdr3_nt: TGTGCCAGCAGCGGGAAGACAGGATTGAAGACCCAGTACTTC
cdr3_aa: CASSGKTGLKTQYF